The next 14 T cell receptor beta chains were all read from a single sample in a study of read filtering for tumor transcriptome and immune sequencing (dated by TCRdb to the early 2020s). Sequencing relied on an Illumina HiSeq 4000. TCR libraries were built from roughly 370 ng RNA with the Immunoverse kit, using molecular barcoded adaptors covering alpha/delta and beta/gamma chains. TCRdb reprocessing: public reads trimmed at Q25 with fastp, clones called with MiXCR, in-frame beta chains kept. Identical CDR3 proteins give one entry, which carries the most common genes and DNA. Recorded for this sample are 100,000 to 150,000 distinct CDR3 sequences; about an eighth of them occurred a single time. Together, the top ten hold approximately 10% of the sample. The source material was a population of CD138-negative cells sorted from bone marrow. The sample's cell subset or site label, in plain terms: bone marrow mononuclear cells depleted of CD138+ plasma/myeloma cells by negative magnetic selection. All receptors come from a donor at least 40 years old with multiple myeloma.

This clonotype was picked up many times. The DNA of the CDR3 is TGTGCCAGCAGCTCGCGTTTGGGCGATGAGCAGTTCTTC. This encodes CASSSRLGDEQFF. The chain couples TRBV13 to TRBJ2-1; D unclear. Germline V CDR1 and CDR2: PRHDT, FYEKMQ (reference sequence). V was trimmed by 4 bases and J by 8 bases, leaving 12 bases between them. The length of the CDR3 is 13 residues.

This clonotype has a count of ten or more. The V and J genes are TRBV12-3 or TRBV12-4 and TRBJ1-5; possibly TRBD1 for D (6 bases). The CDR3 spans 14 residues. Trimming removed 8 bases from V and 2 bases from J, with 13 bases in between. The CDR3 spells CASHRDSGNQPQHF. The CDR3 DNA follows: TGTGCCAGCCACAGGGATTCCGGCAATCAGCCCCAGCATTTT.

This clonotype was picked up many times. The chain uses TRBV19 and TRBJ2-1; 9 nucleotides agree with TRBD2. The V gene end was trimmed by 3 bases and the J gene end by 1 base; junction bases not matched to a gene: 7. The CDR3 is 17 amino acids. The germline CDR1 and CDR2 sequences are LNHDA and SQIVND (reference sequence). This CDR3 is CASSMRGLAGSYNEQFF. The DNA for the CDR3 is TGTGCCAGTAGTATGAGAGGGCTAGCGGGATCCTACAATGAGCAGTTCTTC.

A note on this clonotype: This clone may be a read error of a much larger clone one base away. CDR3 residues: CSASVGQERRETQYF. CDR3 DNA: TGCAGTGCTAGCGTCGGACAGGAGCGGCGAGAGACCCAGTACTTC. The chain has TRBV20-1 and TRBJ2-5, with 7 bases that match TRBD1. Germline V gene data show CDR1 as DFQATT and CDR2 as SNEGSKA (reference sequence). CDR3 size: 15 residues. The V and J ends lost 3 bases and 4 bases, in that order; junction bases with no gene match: 11.

As regards this clonotype: A single base separates this from a much larger clone, so it may be a read error. V gene TRBV9 combines with J gene TRBJ2-1; 7 bases fit TRBD1. Per the germline V gene, CDR1 is SGDLS and CDR2 is YYNGEE. The CDR3 runs to 15 residues. The chain's CDR3 is CASNPQGNSYNGQFF. In DNA, the CDR3 is TGTGCCAGCAACCCACAGGGGAACTCCTACAATGGGCAGTTCTTC.

This clonotype was seen repeatedly, ten times or more. CDR3 nucleotide sequence: TGTGCCAGCAGCAGAAACAGATATAGCAATCAGCCCCAGCATTTT. Residues: CASSRNRYSNQPQHF. J is TRBJ1-5 and V is TRBV5-6, with no clear D. The CDR3 is made up of 15 amino acids. Trimming cost V 4 bases and J 0 bases, with 11 bases left between them. Germline V gene lookup returns CDR1 SGHDT and CDR2 YYEEEE.

Many counts were recorded for this clonotype. V gene TRBV28 combines with J gene TRBJ2-1, with D possibly matching TRBD2 (6 bases). Per the germline V gene, CDR1 is MDHEN and CDR2 is SYDVKM. The CDR3 is made up of 21 amino acids. Trimming removed 5 bases at V and 0 bases at J, with 29 bases between. The CDR3 here is CASSPPSRGLRTLNSYNEQFF. The CDR3 nucleotides read TGTGCCAGCAGTCCCCCATCGCGGGGCCTCAGGACCTTAAACTCCTACAATGAGCAGTTCTTC.

This clonotype was counted at least ten times. V gene TRBV29-1 combines with J gene TRBJ1-1; D remains ambiguous. Trimming cost V 8 bases and J 0 bases, with 13 bases left between them. In germline, CDR1 is SQVTM, CDR2 ANQGSEA. CDR3 size: 13 residues. CDR3 coding DNA: TGCAGCACCAAGACGGTGATGAACACTGAAGCTTTCTTT. Translation gives CSTKTVMNTEAFF.

This clonotype has a count of ten or more. V usage is TRBV7-2 and J usage is TRBJ2-7, with D hard to call. V gave up 3 bases and J gave up 3 bases, with 12 bases separating them. This CDR3 comprises 14 residues. Per germline, CDR1 SGHTA and CDR2 FQGNSA. The CDR3 region is CASSFGSRNYEQYF. The CDR3, as DNA: TGTGCCAGCAGCTTTGGTAGCCGCAACTACGAGCAGTACTTC.

Many counts were recorded for this clonotype. The V call is TRBV7-8, the J call TRBJ2-3; no firm D call. The ends were cut back, 1 base at V and 4 bases at J, with 9 bases in the middle. There are 14 residues in the CDR3. Germline loops: CDR1 SGHVS, CDR2 FQNEAQ. The DNA of the CDR3 is TGTGCCAGCAGCTTAGACCGGAATGCAGATACGCAGTATTTT. This gives the protein CASSLDRNADTQYF.

This clonotype was detected ten times or more. The chain couples TRBV19 to TRBJ1-5, with 12 positions matching TRBD1. CDR3 size: 16 residues. CDR1 and CDR2 (germline): LNHDA, SQIVND (reference sequence). V trimming: 3 bases; J trimming: 7 bases; junction bases outside the gene matches: 7. The chain's CDR3 is CASSIRDRGLLQPQHF. In DNA, the CDR3 is TGTGCCAGTAGTATCCGGGACAGGGGGCTGTTGCAGCCCCAGCATTTT.

On this clonotype itself: This may arise from a read error, as a much more abundant clone is one base away. The CDR3 loop is CASSQVPREQYF. As DNA, the CDR3 is TGTGCCAGCAGCCAAGTACCCCGCGAGCAGTACTTC. J is TRBJ2-7 and V is TRBV5-6; D unresolved. This CDR3 contains 12 residues. Trimming removed 4 bases from V and 6 bases from J, with 11 bases in between. The germline CDR1 and CDR2 sequences are SGHDT and YYEEEE.

The chain is built from TRBV20-1 and TRBJ2-1; D possibly corresponds to TRBD2 (7 bases). Trimming took 2 bases from V and 7 from J, leaving 18 bases between them. CDR1 is DFQATT, CDR2 SNEGSKA, per germline (reference sequence). The CDR3 covers 15 residues. CDR3 nucleotide sequence: TGCAGTGCTAGATCCTCCCGAGGGGGGGGTAATGAGCAGTTCTTC. Translation gives CSARSSRGGGNEQFF.

The chain couples TRBV20-1 to TRBJ2-1; 16 positions agree with TRBD2. The CDR3 is made up of 19 amino acids. The J segment lost 6 bases and the V segment lost 6 bases, leaving 17 bases of the junction unmatched. In germline, CDR1 is DFQATT, CDR2 SNEGSKA (reference sequence). CDR3 in amino acids: CSAPPPGLAGGALLNEQFF. The CDR3 bases are TGCAGTGCCCCTCCGCCGGGACTAGCGGGGGGGGCCCTCCTCAATGAGCAGTTCTTC.